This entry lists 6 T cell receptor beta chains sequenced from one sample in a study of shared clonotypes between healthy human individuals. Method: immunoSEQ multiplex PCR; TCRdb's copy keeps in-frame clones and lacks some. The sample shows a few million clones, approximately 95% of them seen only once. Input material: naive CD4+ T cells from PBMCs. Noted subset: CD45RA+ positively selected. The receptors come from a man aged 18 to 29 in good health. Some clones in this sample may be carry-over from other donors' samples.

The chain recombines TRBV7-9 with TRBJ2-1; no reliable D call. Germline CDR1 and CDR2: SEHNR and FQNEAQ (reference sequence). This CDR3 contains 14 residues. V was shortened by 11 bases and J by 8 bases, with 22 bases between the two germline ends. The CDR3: CASAFSYSSDEQFF. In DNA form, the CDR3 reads TGTGCCTCCGCATTCTCCTATTCAAGCGATGAGCAGTTCTTC.

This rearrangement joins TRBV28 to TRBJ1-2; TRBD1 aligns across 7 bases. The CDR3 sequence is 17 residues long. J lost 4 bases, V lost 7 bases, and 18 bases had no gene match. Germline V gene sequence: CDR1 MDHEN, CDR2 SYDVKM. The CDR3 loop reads CASIHPRGRFPGYGYTF. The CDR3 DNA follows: TGTGCCAGCATACACCCGAGGGGGCGGTTCCCGGGCTATGGCTACACCTTC.

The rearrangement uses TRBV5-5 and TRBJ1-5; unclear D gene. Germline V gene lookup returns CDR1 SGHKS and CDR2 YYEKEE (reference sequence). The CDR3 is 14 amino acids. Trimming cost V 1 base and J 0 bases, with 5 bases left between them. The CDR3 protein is CASSLFDSNQPQHF. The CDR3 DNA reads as TGTGCCAGCAGCTTGTTCGATAGCAATCAGCCCCAGCATTTT.

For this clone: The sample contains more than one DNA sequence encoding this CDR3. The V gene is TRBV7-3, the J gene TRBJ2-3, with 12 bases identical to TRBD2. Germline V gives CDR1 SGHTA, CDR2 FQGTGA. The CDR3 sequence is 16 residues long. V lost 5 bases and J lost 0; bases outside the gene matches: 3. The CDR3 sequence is CASSPGTSGSTDTQYF. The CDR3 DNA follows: TGTGCCAGCAGCCCCGGGACTAGCGGGAGCACAGATACGCAGTATTTT.

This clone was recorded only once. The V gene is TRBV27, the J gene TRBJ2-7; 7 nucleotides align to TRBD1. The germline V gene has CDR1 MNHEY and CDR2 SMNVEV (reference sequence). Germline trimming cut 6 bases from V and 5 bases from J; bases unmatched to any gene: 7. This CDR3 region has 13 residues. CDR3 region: CASRSDRVHEQYF. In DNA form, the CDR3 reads TGTGCCAGCAGGTCCGACAGGGTACACGAGCAGTACTTC.

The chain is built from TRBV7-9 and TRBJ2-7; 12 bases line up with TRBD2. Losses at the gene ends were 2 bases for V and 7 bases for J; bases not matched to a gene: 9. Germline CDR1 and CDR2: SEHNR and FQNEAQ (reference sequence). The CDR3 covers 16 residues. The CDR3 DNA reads TGTGCCAGCAGCTTACGGAGGACTAGCGGGATCCAAGAGCAGTACTTC. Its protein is CASSLRRTSGIQEQYF.